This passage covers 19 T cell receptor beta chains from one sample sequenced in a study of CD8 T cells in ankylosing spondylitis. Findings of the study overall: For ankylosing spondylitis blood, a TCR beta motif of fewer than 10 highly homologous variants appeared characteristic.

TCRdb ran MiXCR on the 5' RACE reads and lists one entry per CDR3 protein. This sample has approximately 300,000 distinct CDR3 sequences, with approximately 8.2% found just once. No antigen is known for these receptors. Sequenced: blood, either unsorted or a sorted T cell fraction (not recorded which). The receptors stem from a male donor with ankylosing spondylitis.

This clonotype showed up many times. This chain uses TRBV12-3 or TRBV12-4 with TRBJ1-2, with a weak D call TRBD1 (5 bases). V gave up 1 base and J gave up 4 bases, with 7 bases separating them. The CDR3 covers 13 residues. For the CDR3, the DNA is TGTGCCAGCAGTTTAGGACAGCTCTATGGCTACACCTTC. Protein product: CASSLGQLYGYTF.

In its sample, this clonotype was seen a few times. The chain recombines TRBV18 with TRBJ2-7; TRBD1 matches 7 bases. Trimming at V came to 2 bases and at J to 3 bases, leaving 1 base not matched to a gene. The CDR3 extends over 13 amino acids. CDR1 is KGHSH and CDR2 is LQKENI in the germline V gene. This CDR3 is CASSPRDSYEQYF. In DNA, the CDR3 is TGTGCCAGCTCACCAAGGGACAGCTACGAGCAGTACTTC. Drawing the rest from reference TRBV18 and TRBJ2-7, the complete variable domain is NAGVMQNPRHLVRRRGQEARLRCSPMKGHSHVYWYRQLPEEGLKFMVYLQKENIIDESGMPKERFSAEFPKEGPSILRIQQVVRGDSAAYFCASSPRDSYEQYFGPGTRLTVT.

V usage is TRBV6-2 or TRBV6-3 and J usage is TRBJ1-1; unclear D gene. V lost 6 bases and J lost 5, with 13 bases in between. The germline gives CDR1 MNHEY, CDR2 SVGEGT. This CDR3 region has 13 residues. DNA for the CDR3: TGTGCCAGCAGCCCCACGGTGAGGACTGAAGCTTTCTTT. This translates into CASSPTVRTEAFF.

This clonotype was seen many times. The CDR3 protein is CASHPGTASYNEQFF. Written as DNA, the CDR3 is TGTGCCTCCCATCCCGGGACAGCGTCCTACAATGAGCAGTTCTTC. The chain joins TRBV10-3 to TRBJ2-1; 7 bases match TRBD1. Trimming took 11 bases from V and 1 from J; bases not matched to a gene: 11. CDR3 length equals 15 residues. Germline V gene sequence: CDR1 ENHRY, CDR2 SYGVKD.

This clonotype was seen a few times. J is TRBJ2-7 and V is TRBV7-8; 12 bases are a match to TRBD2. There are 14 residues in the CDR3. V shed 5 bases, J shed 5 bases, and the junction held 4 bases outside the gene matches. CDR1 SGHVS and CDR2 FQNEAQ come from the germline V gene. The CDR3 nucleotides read TGTGCCAGCAGCCGACTAGCGGGAGCGAACGAGCAGTACTTC. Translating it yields CASSRLAGANEQYF.

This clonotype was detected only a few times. The DNA of the CDR3 is TGTGCCAGTAGTAACCCCTATCGACTAGCGGGAGGGCCAAATGAGCAGTTCTTC. Translated, it gives CASSNPYRLAGGPNEQFF. The V and J genes are TRBV19 and TRBJ2-1, with 14 bases matching TRBD2. CDR1 and CDR2 (germline): LNHDA, SQIVND (reference sequence). V lost 4 bases to trimming and J lost 7 bases; unmatched junction nucleotides: 12. This CDR3 region has 18 residues.

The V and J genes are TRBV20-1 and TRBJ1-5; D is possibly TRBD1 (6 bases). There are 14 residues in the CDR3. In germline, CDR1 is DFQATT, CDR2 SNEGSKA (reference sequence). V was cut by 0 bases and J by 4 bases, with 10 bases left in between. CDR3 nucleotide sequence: TGCAGTGCTAGAGATAACCAGGGGAATCAGCCCCAGCATTTT. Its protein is CSARDNQGNQPQHF.

The CDR3 bases are TGTGCCTGGAGTAAACAGGCGAACACCGGGGAGCTGTTTTTT. Its protein is CAWSKQANTGELFF. The V and J genes are TRBV30 and TRBJ2-2, with a tentative D call TRBD1 (5 bases). Germline V gene lookup returns CDR1 GTSNPN and CDR2 SVGIG (reference sequence). Between the trimmed V and J ends, which lost 2 bases and 0 bases, there was a span of 7 bases. The CDR3 has 14 residues. The full variable domain, in which reference TRBV30 and TRBJ2-2 provide the parts outside the CDR3, is SQTIHQWPATLVQPVGSPLSLECTVEGTSNPNLYWYRQAAGRGLQLLFYSVGIGQISSEVPQNLSASRPQDRQFILSSKKLLLSDSGFYLCAWSKQANTGELFFGEGSRLTVL.

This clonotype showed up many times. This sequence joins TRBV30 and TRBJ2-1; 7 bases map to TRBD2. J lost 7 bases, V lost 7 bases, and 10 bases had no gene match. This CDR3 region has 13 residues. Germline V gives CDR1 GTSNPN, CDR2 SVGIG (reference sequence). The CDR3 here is CASSGGTVNEQFF. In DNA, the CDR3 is TGTGCCTCCTCCGGGGGGACGGTTAATGAGCAGTTCTTC.

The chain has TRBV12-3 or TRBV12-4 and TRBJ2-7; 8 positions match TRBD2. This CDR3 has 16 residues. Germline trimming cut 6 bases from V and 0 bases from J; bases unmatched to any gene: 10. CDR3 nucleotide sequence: TGTGCCAGCAGCCCCCTCCCACTAGCGGTCTCCTACGAGCAGTACTTC. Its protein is CASSPLPLAVSYEQYF.

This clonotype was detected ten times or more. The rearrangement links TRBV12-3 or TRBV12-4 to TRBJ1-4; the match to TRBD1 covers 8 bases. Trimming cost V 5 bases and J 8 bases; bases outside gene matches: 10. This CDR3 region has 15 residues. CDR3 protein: CASSPSGQGGEKLFF. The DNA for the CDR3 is TGTGCCAGCAGTCCCTCTGGACAGGGCGGCGAAAAACTGTTTTTT.

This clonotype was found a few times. In DNA, the CDR3 is TGTGCCAGCAGCCAATCGGCCTCGTGGCGGGGGAACACCGGGGAGCTGTTTTTT. It encodes CASSQSASWRGNTGELFF. The V call is TRBV11-1, the J call TRBJ2-2; TRBD2 might be the D (6 bases). This CDR3 comprises 18 residues. The germline V and J ends were trimmed by 5 bases and 1 base, with 20 bases remaining between them. Germline V lookup: CDR1 SGHAT, CDR2 FQDESV (reference sequence).

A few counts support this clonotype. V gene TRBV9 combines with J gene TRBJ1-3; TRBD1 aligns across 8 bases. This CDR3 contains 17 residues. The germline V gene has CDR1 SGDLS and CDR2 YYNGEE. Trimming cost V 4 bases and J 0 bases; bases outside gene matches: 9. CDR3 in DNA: TGTGCCAGCAGCCCCCGGGGGGACAGGAGCTCTGGAAACACCATATATTTT. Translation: CASSPRGDRSSGNTIYF.

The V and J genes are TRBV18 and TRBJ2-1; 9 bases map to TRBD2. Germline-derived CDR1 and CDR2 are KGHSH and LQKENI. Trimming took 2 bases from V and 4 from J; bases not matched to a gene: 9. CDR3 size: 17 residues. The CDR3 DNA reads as TGTGCCAGCTCACCAAACGGGACTAGCCTAATTTACAATGAGCAGTTCTTC. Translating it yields CASSPNGTSLIYNEQFF.

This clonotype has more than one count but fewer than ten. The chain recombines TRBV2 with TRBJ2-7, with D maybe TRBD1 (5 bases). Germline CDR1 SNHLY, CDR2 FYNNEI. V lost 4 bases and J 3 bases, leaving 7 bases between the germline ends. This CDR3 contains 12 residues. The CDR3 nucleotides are TGTGCCAGCAGTGGAAGGGGCTACGAGCAGTACTTC. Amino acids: CASSGRGYEQYF. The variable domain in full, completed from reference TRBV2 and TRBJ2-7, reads EPEVTQTPSHQVTQMGQEVILRCVPISNHLYFYWYRQILGQKVEFLVSFYNNEISEKSEIFDDQFSVERPDGSNFTLKIRSTKLEDSAMYFCASSGRGYEQYFGPGTRLTVT.

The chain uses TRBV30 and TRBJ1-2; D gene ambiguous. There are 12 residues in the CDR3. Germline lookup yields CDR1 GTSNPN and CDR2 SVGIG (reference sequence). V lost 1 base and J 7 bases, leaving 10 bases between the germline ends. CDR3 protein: CAWSAQSGGYTF. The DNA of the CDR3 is TGTGCCTGGAGTGCCCAAAGCGGTGGCTACACCTTC.

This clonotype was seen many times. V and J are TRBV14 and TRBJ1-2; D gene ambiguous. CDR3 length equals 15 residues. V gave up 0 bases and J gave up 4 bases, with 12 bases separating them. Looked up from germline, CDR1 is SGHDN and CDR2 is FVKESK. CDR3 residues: CASSQDFRLGYGYTF. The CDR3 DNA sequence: TGTGCCAGCAGCCAAGATTTTAGGTTGGGCTATGGCTACACCTTC.

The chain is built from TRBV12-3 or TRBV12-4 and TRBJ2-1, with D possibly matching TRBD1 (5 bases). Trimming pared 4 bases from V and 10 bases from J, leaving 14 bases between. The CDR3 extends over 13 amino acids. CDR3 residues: CASSWMGRYEQFF. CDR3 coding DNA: TGTGCCAGCAGTTGGATGGGGCGGTACGAGCAGTTCTTC.

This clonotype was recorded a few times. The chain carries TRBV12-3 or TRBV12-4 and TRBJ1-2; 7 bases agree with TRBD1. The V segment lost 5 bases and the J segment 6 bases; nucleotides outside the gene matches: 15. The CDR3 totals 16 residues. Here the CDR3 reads CASSGGQESSIDGYTF. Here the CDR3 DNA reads TGTGCCAGCAGTGGCGGACAGGAATCCTCAATTGATGGCTACACCTTC.